What follows are 19 T cell receptor beta chains derived from one specimen sequenced in a study of blood T cell repertoires in COVID-19. The protocol was immunoSEQ multiplex PCR, while the TCRdb copy is restricted to in-frame clones and leaves out a portion. The table shows 380,000 or so clones, with more than 70% occurring only once. The source material was peripheral blood. These receptors all stem from a man in his forties or fifties with acute or convalescent COVID-19.

The chain uses TRBV28 and TRBJ2-7, with 10 bases that match TRBD1. The CDR3 consists of 15 residues. J lost 4 bases, V lost 6 bases, and 9 bases had no gene match. Germline V gene lookup returns CDR1 MDHEN and CDR2 SYDVKM. CDR3 in amino acids: CASRLDRGLRYEQYF. The CDR3 bases are TGTGCCAGCAGACTTGACAGGGGGCTTAGATACGAGCAGTACTTC.

The chain uses TRBV19 and TRBJ1-1; the D gene is possibly TRBD1 (6 bases). Germline V gives CDR1 LNHDA, CDR2 SQIVND (reference sequence). V lost 8 bases and J lost 4, with 20 bases in between. The CDR3 totals 15 residues. CDR3 sequence reads: CASQNVGGTGTEAFF. CDR3 DNA sequence: TGTGCCAGTCAAAATGTAGGGGGTACGGGCACTGAAGCTTTCTTT.

The CDR3 sequence: CASYRGGRGTDTQYF. The DNA for the CDR3 is TGTGCCAGCTACCGAGGGGGGAGGGGAACAGATACGCAGTATTTT. J is TRBJ2-3 and V is TRBV5-4, with TRBD2 as a possible D gene (7 bases). CDR1 and CDR2 (germline): SGHNT, YYREEE (reference sequence). The CDR3 consists of 15 residues. The V end was cut by 7 bases, the J end by 3 bases, with 18 bases between.

A few counts support this clone. The gene calls are TRBV7-9 and TRBJ2-2, with D maybe TRBD2 (7 bases). The V and J ends lost 3 bases and 5 bases respectively, with 13 bases between them. The V gene's germline CDR1 is SEHNR and CDR2 FQNEAQ (reference sequence). This CDR3 is 15 amino acids long. CDR3 sequence (DNA): TGTGCCAGCAGCTTTGCCAGGGGAGGGACCGGGGAGCTGTTTTTT. It is translated as CASSFARGGTGELFF.

The V gene is TRBV4-2, the J gene TRBJ1-2, with 11 nucleotides matching TRBD1. This CDR3 comprises 17 residues. The germline V gene encodes CDR1 LGHNA and CDR2 YNFKEQ. After removal of 4 bases from V and 4 bases from J, the junction contained 11 bases not matched to a gene. The DNA of the CDR3 is TGTGCCAGCAGCCTTAGGACAGGGGGCACCCTTTTCTATGGCTACACCTTC. This sequence encodes CASSLRTGGTLFYGYTF.

Notes on this clone: The sample has other DNA sequences that encode this CDR3 too. The J gene is TRBJ1-3, the V gene TRBV9; D gene uncertain. Trimming removed 0 bases from V and 0 bases from J, with 4 bases in between. Per germline, CDR1 SGDLS and CDR2 YYNGEE. This CDR3 comprises 14 residues. The CDR3 DNA sequence: TGTGCCAGCAGCGTAGCAGTCTCTGGAAACACCATATATTTT. This encodes CASSVAVSGNTIYF.

The sample holds one count of this clone. The chain is built from TRBV6-2 or TRBV6-3 and TRBJ1-5; 8 positions match TRBD1. The V and J ends lost 4 bases and 0 bases, in that order; junction bases with no gene match: 5. Germline-derived CDR1 and CDR2 are MNHEY and SVGEGT. The CDR3 has 16 amino acids. The CDR3, as DNA: TGTGCCAGCAGTTCAGGACAGGGTTTTAGCAATCAGCCCCAGCATTTT. This sequence encodes CASSSGQGFSNQPQHF.

The chain carries TRBV9 and TRBJ2-7, with 8 positions matching TRBD2. J gave up 6 bases and V 4 bases, and 9 bases lay outside the gene matches. The length of the CDR3 is 14 residues. Germline CDR1 SGDLS, CDR2 YYNGEE. CDR3 sequence reads: CASSLGAGVFEQYF. The CDR3 DNA follows: TGTGCCAGCAGCCTAGGAGCGGGAGTTTTCGAGCAGTACTTC.

The J gene is TRBJ1-2, the V gene TRBV20-1, with D maybe TRBD1 (5 bases). V was trimmed by 7 bases and J by 7 bases, leaving 13 bases between them. Germline CDR1 reads DFQATT; CDR2 reads SNEGSKA (reference sequence). The CDR3 consists of 11 residues. CDR3 loop: CSGYTGGGYTF. The CDR3 DNA sequence: TGCAGTGGGTATACAGGTGGTGGCTACACCTTC.

The chain combines TRBV19 with TRBJ1-1; D is uncertain. Per germline, CDR1 LNHDA and CDR2 SQIVND (reference sequence). The CDR3 runs 14 residues. The ends were cut back, 3 bases at V and 1 base at J, with 9 bases in the middle. This chain's CDR3 is CASSIYSKNTEAFF. The CDR3 coding sequence is TGTGCCAGTAGTATTTACAGCAAGAACACTGAAGCTTTCTTT.

The chain recombines TRBV6-2 or TRBV6-3 with TRBJ1-2; the match to TRBD1 covers 7 bases. The CDR3 is made up of 16 amino acids. Germline V gene lookup returns CDR1 MNHEY and CDR2 SVGEGT. V gave up 2 bases and J gave up 8 bases; unmatched junction bases: 14. The CDR3 protein is CASSYIRQGEPSGYTF. In nucleotides, the CDR3 is TGTGCCAGCAGTTACATACGGCAGGGGGAACCTTCGGGCTACACCTTC.

The chain joins TRBV30 to TRBJ2-1; D might be TRBD1 (6 bases). CDR1 is GTSNPN and CDR2 is SVGIG in the germline V gene (reference sequence). This CDR3 spans 15 amino acids. V was pared by 4 bases and J by 4 bases, with 17 bases between. In DNA form, the CDR3 reads TGTGCCTGGAATGTACAGGGCAGCTTTTACAATGAGCAGTTCTTC. It translates to CAWNVQGSFYNEQFF.

V is TRBV5-1 and J is TRBJ1-6; D not resolved. Germline loops: CDR1 SGHRS, CDR2 YFSETQ. V lost 0 bases, J lost 10 bases, and 14 bases lay in between. This CDR3 is built from 15 residues. The CDR3 is CASSLAASPLSPLHF. The CDR3 bases are TGCGCCAGCAGCTTGGCTGCCAGTCCTCTGTCACCCCTCCACTTT.

This clone was recorded once. This rearrangement joins TRBV2 to TRBJ1-5; D not resolved. Germline-derived CDR1 and CDR2 are SNHLY and FYNNEI. Trimming took 5 bases from V and 5 from J, leaving 13 bases between them. The CDR3 loop spans 14 amino acids. The CDR3 DNA reads as TGTGCCAGCAGTCGAGGAGGGAGGGATCAGCCCCAGCATTTT. It encodes CASSRGGRDQPQHF.

This chain joins TRBV9 and TRBJ2-1, with a possible D match to TRBD2 (5 bases). The V gene's germline CDR1 is SGDLS and CDR2 YYNGEE. The ends were cut back, 4 bases at V and 4 bases at J, with 27 bases in the middle. The CDR3 has 19 residues. This chain's CDR3 is CASSMGIGRVLSGYNEQFF. CDR3 bases: TGTGCCAGCAGCATGGGAATAGGACGGGTCTTAAGCGGATACAATGAGCAGTTCTTC.

The chain links TRBV3-1 (or the pseudogene TRBV3-2) to TRBJ2-1; 9 bases fit TRBD2. Per germline, CDR1 LGHDT and CDR2 YNNKEL (reference sequence). This CDR3 has 14 residues. The ends lost 3 bases at V and 7 bases at J; junction bases unmatched: 4. CDR3 coding DNA: TGTGCCAGCAGCCATAGCGGGAGAATGAATGAGCAGTTCTTC. Its translation: CASSHSGRMNEQFF.

The genes are TRBV3-1 (or the pseudogene TRBV3-2) and TRBJ1-2; D is uncertain. The V gene lost 0 bases and the J gene lost 4 bases, with 9 bases spanning the gap. The germline V gene encodes CDR1 LGHDT and CDR2 YNNKEL (reference sequence). The CDR3 runs to 14 residues. The CDR3 protein is CASSQDSGSYGYTF. The CDR3 nucleotides read TGTGCCAGCAGCCAAGACAGCGGTTCCTATGGCTACACCTTC.

The chain carries TRBV4-1 and TRBJ2-2; tentatively, D is TRBD2 (6 bases). Germline V lookup: CDR1 MGHRA, CDR2 YSYEKL. The CDR3 covers 18 residues. With 1 base removed from V and 6 bases from J, the gap between germline ends came to 21 bases. The CDR3 DNA reads TGCGCCAGCAGCCAAGTTCGACGGGTTGCGGGAAAGGCCGGGGAGCTGTTTTTT. Translating it yields CASSQVRRVAGKAGELFF.

The chain is built from TRBV7-6 and TRBJ2-6; 8 bases map to TRBD1. Per germline, CDR1 SGHVS and CDR2 FNYEAQ. This CDR3 spans 17 amino acids. Germline trimming cut 1 base from V and 1 base from J; bases unmatched to any gene: 3. The CDR3 DNA is TGTGCCAGCAGCTTAGGGACAGGGCCTTCTGGGGCCAACGTCCTGACTTTC. It yields the protein CASSLGTGPSGANVLTF.